Shown below are 19 T cell receptor beta chains from a single sample sequenced in a study of T-cell reconstitution after alpha-beta-depleted transplantation in children. It was with unique molecular identifiers that the TCRbeta library was prepared. A single record per CDR3 protein comes from TCRdb applying MiXCR to the PCR reads. The sample gives fewer than 550,000 distinct CDR3 sequences, about an eighth of which show up once; 14% is in the top ten. This specimen was PBMCs, mostly from graft donor cells, taken 180 days after TCRalphabeta/CD19-depleted stem cell transplant. The source of these receptors is a female patient between 2 and 10 years old who had a stem cell transplant for aplastic anemia, so the T cells may come from the graft donor.

This clonotype appeared a few times. This rearrangement joins TRBV7-2 to TRBJ1-1; D possibly corresponds to TRBD1 (6 bases). The CDR3 extends over 12 amino acids. The V end was cut by 4 bases, the J end by 4 bases, with 7 bases between. Germline V gives CDR1 SGHTA, CDR2 FQGNSA. Here the CDR3 DNA reads TGTGCCAGCAGCTGGGGGCTCACTGAAGCTTTCTTT. Residues: CASSWGLTEAFF.

This clonotype was observed a few times. The chain joins TRBV5-1 to TRBJ1-6, with D unresolved. The V end lost 4 bases, the J end lost 8 bases, and 10 bases lay between the germline ends. The length of the CDR3 is 13 residues. CDR1 SGHRS and CDR2 YFSETQ come from the germline V gene. Here the CDR3 reads CASSPRADSPLHF. In DNA, the CDR3 is TGCGCCAGCAGCCCACGGGCTGATTCACCCCTCCACTTT.

This clonotype has only a few counts. The rearrangement joins TRBV12-5 to TRBJ2-3; tentative D call: TRBD2 (5 bases). Trimming cost V 6 bases and J 11 bases, with 12 bases left between them. Per germline, CDR1 LGHNT and CDR2 FRNRAP. This CDR3 has 11 residues. The CDR3 DNA sequence: TGTGCTAGTGGGGACGGAGGTTGGCAGTATTTT. It specifies CASGDGGWQYF.

This clonotype has a handful of counts. The chain couples TRBV20-1 to TRBJ2-1, with 9 bases lining up with TRBD1. Trimming at V came to 5 bases and at J to 8 bases, leaving 10 bases not matched to a gene. CDR3 size: 14 residues. In germline, CDR1 is DFQATT, CDR2 SNEGSKA (reference sequence). CDR3 in amino acids: CSAVWTGVSHEQFF. CDR3 in DNA: TGCAGTGCTGTATGGACAGGGGTGAGCCATGAGCAGTTCTTC.

The V and J genes are TRBV6-1 and TRBJ2-3, with 13 bases that match TRBD2. V lost 5 bases to trimming and J lost 3 bases; unmatched junction nucleotides: 11. Germline-derived CDR1 and CDR2 are MNHNS and SASEGT. The CDR3 length is 18 residues. This CDR3 reads CASSRPTSGRARTDTQYF. CDR3 sequence (DNA): TGTGCCAGCAGTCGCCCCACTAGCGGGAGGGCGAGGACAGATACGCAGTATTTT.

This clonotype has only a few counts. V usage is TRBV21-1 and J usage is TRBJ2-7; TRBD1 is taken as the D call from the table, unchecked against the DNA. TRBV21-1 is annotated as a pseudogene. This CDR3 contains 16 residues. The CDR3 loop reads CASSAHRDREAYEQYF. In nucleotides, the CDR3 is TGTGCCAGCAGCGCCCACAGGGACAGGGAAGCCTACGAGCAGTACTTC.

The chain links TRBV12-3 or TRBV12-4 to TRBJ2-1, with D unresolved. The V end was cut by 3 bases, the J end by 8 bases, with 5 bases between. The CDR3 runs to 11 residues. CDR3 bases: TGTGCCAGCAGTTTCGTTTATGAGCAGTTCTTC. Its translation is CASSFVYEQFF.

This clonotype was counted between two and nine times. The chain couples TRBV11-2 to TRBJ2-7; D gene ambiguous. The CDR3 spans 11 residues. V was trimmed by 2 bases and J by 10 bases, leaving 9 bases between them. Germline V gene data show CDR1 as SGHAT and CDR2 as FQNNGV. The CDR3 bases are TGTGCCAGCAGCTTACTAGTCACTCAGTACGTC. Translated, it gives CASSLLVTQYV.

This clonotype has only a few counts. The gene calls are TRBV6-2 or TRBV6-3 and TRBJ1-1; TRBD1 might be the D (6 bases). Trimming removed 0 bases from V and 1 base from J, with 15 bases in between. The CDR3 totals 17 residues. Per germline, CDR1 MNHEY and CDR2 SVGEGT. CDR3 coding DNA: TGTGCCAGCAGTTACTCTGCCGAGTGGACAGCGAACACTGAAGCTTTCTTT. It codes for CASSYSAEWTANTEAFF.

The sample holds a few counts of this clonotype. The V call is TRBV20-1, the J call TRBJ2-7, with TRBD2 identical over 16 bases. The CDR3 has 23 amino acids. V shed 1 base, J shed 4 bases, and the junction held 25 bases outside the gene matches. CDR1 and CDR2 (germline): DFQATT, SNEGSKA (reference sequence). CDR3 loop: CSARGEGGLAGGQTTALLYEQYF. The CDR3 coding sequence is TGCAGTGCTAGAGGCGAGGGGGGACTAGCGGGAGGGCAGACGACCGCCCTTCTATACGAGCAGTACTTC.

The chain is built from TRBV4-3 and TRBJ2-7, with D possibly being TRBD2 (6 bases). The CDR3 has 17 amino acids. Germline values: CDR1 LGHNA, CDR2 YSLEER. The germline V and J ends were trimmed by 4 bases and 1 base, with 20 bases remaining between them. This CDR3 reads CASSRYGGAGTSYEQYF. The CDR3 region has the DNA TGCGCCAGCAGCCGATATGGCGGGGCTGGCACTTCCTACGAGCAGTACTTC.

In regard to this clonotype: An end of the junction does not agree with germline; a read error may underlie this. The gene calls are TRBV12-3 or TRBV12-4 and TRBJ2-3; D possibly matches TRBD1 or TRBD2 (6 bases each). The CDR3 sequence is 19 residues long. CDR3 protein: CARSLRWRGIDPSTDTQYF. The CDR3 nucleotides read TGTGCCCGCAGTTTACGGTGGAGGGGGATTGATCCTAGCACAGATACGCAGTATTTT.

The chain joins TRBV28 to TRBJ2-7, with 11 bases aligning to TRBD2. Per germline, CDR1 MDHEN and CDR2 SYDVKM. After removal of 4 bases from V and 1 base from J, the junction contained 6 bases not matched to a gene. CDR3 length: 16 residues. For the CDR3, the DNA is TGTGCCAGCAGTTCACTAGCGGGAGCGAGGTCCTACGAGCAGTACTTC. Its protein product is CASSSLAGARSYEQYF.

The J gene is TRBJ2-7, the V gene TRBV28, with 12 bases lining up with TRBD2. This CDR3 spans 16 amino acids. Germline-derived CDR1 and CDR2 are MDHEN and SYDVKM. V lost 6 bases, J lost 2 bases, and 8 bases stayed unmatched. The DNA for the CDR3 is TGTGCCAGCAGACGACTAGCGGGAGTACCAACCTACGAGCAGTACTTC. It translates to CASRRLAGVPTYEQYF. The variable domain in full, completed from reference TRBV28 and TRBJ2-7, reads DVKVTQSSRYLVKRTGEKVFLECVQDMDHENMFWYRQDPGLGLRLIYFSYDVKMKEKGDIPEGYSVSREKKERFSLILESASTNQTSMYLCASRRLAGVPTYEQYFGPGTRLTVT.

The chain recombines TRBV24-1 with TRBJ2-5; 7 positions agree with TRBD2. V dropped 9 bases and J dropped 5; count of bases not matched to a gene: 11. This CDR3 has 14 residues. From germline, CDR1 is KGHDR and CDR2 SFDVKD. DNA of the CDR3: TGTGCCACCGGGGCTAGCGGACCGCTGGAGACCCAGTACTTC. Translated: CATGASGPLETQYF.

This clonotype has at least ten counts. This chain links TRBV29-1 with TRBJ2-7; TRBD1 aligns across 7 bases. The germline gives CDR1 SQVTM, CDR2 ANQGSEA. The V and J ends lost 6 bases and 4 bases, in that order; junction bases with no gene match: 9. The CDR3 contains 13 residues. CDR3 in DNA: TGCAGCGTGGCCGGGACAGCCTTGTACGAGCAGTACTTC. It translates to CSVAGTALYEQYF.

This clonotype was seen a handful of times. This chain joins TRBV5-1 and TRBJ2-7, with 8 nucleotides matching TRBD1. Germline V gene lookup returns CDR1 SGHRS and CDR2 YFSETQ. The CDR3 length is 15 residues. V dropped 0 bases and J dropped 5; count of bases not matched to a gene: 7. As DNA, the CDR3 is TGCGCCAGCAGCTTGGCCAGCAGGGGGCCGAACGAGCAGTACTTC. Translated, it gives CASSLASRGPNEQYF.

This clonotype appeared a single time. The chain employs TRBV10-3 and TRBJ2-1; unclear D gene. In germline, CDR1 is ENHRY, CDR2 SYGVKD. The CDR3 spans 13 residues. V was pared by 7 bases and J by 0 bases, with 7 bases between. CDR3 sequence: CAIMENSYNEQFF. The CDR3 DNA reads TGTGCCATCATGGAGAACTCCTACAATGAGCAGTTCTTC.

V is TRBV12-3 or TRBV12-4 and J is TRBJ2-1, with D perhaps matching TRBD2 (5 bases). V lost 3 bases, J lost 7 bases, and 13 bases lay in between. The CDR3 spans 14 residues. In DNA form, the CDR3 reads TGTGCCAGCAGTTTCCACGGAGGTGATAATGAGCAGTTCTTC. Its translation: CASSFHGGDNEQFF.